Listed here are 12 T cell receptor beta chains from one sample, sequenced in a study of tumor-infiltrating lymphocytes in localized non-small cell lung cancer. The table came from immunoSEQ multiplex PCR; TCRdb's copy has only in-frame clones and leaves some out. The data hold over 10,000 clones, with roughly 76% observed a single time. The sample taken for sequencing was uninvolved lung tissue not adjacent to the tumor. These receptors were taken from a human donor with non-small cell lung cancer.

In its sample, this clone was seen once. Other DNA sequences in this sample translate to the same CDR3. The chain links TRBV10-1 to TRBJ2-7; a weak D match, TRBD2 (5 bases). The CDR3 has 12 residues. CDR1 is WNHNN and CDR2 is SYGVQD in the germline V gene (reference sequence). V lost 3 bases to trimming and J lost 3 bases, with 6 bases between them. The CDR3 loop reads CASSESGYEQYF. The CDR3 DNA reads TGCGCCAGCAGTGAAAGCGGCTACGAGCAGTACTTC.

V usage is TRBV2 and J usage is TRBJ1-2; tentatively, D is TRBD1 (5 bases). This CDR3 spans 13 amino acids. Germline V gene sequence: CDR1 SNHLY, CDR2 FYNNEI. The germline V and J ends were trimmed by 4 bases and 8 bases, with 14 bases remaining between them. The CDR3 protein is CASSATGTAGYTF. DNA for the CDR3: TGTGCCAGCAGTGCAACCGGGACGGCCGGCTACACCTTC. Full variable domain (missing parts from reference TRBV2 and TRBJ1-2): EPEVTQTPSHQVTQMGQEVILRCVPISNHLYFYWYRQILGQKVEFLVSFYNNEISEKSEIFDDQFSVERPDGSNFTLKIRSTKLEDSAMYFCASSATGTAGYTFGSGTRLTVV.

The CDR3 is CASSLGTGGEQPQHF. The CDR3 DNA follows: TGTGCCAGCAGCCTGGGGACAGGGGGCGAACAGCCCCAGCATTTT. The chain employs TRBV28 and TRBJ1-5; 12 bases match TRBD1. Germline assignment: CDR1 MDHEN and CDR2 SYDVKM. Germline trimming cut 6 bases from V and 7 bases from J; bases unmatched to any gene: 7. CDR3 length: 15 amino acids.

This chain links TRBV6-5 with TRBJ2-7; tentative D call: TRBD1 (6 bases). This CDR3 has 14 amino acids. V was shortened by 3 bases and J by 0 bases, with 9 bases between the two germline ends. Germline CDR1 is MNHEY and CDR2 is SVGAGI. CDR3: CASSYNRASYEQYF. The CDR3 nucleotides are TGTGCCAGCAGTTATAACAGGGCCTCCTACGAGCAGTACTTC.

The genes are TRBV10-3 and TRBJ2-1, with D unresolved. The V gene's germline CDR1 is ENHRY and CDR2 SYGVKD. This CDR3 is built from 14 residues. V was cut by 2 bases and J by 9 bases, with 14 bases left in between. The CDR3 DNA follows: TGTGCCATCAGTGAGGGTTCAACACCCCTTGAGCAGTTCTTC. Translated: CAISEGSTPLEQFF.

This rearrangement joins TRBV30 to TRBJ1-1, with no clear D. With 3 bases removed from V and 0 bases from J, the gap between germline ends came to 14 bases. The CDR3 totals 15 residues. The germline V gene encodes CDR1 GTSNPN and CDR2 SVGIG (reference sequence). The CDR3 DNA reads as TGTGCCTGGAGCGCGGGAGAAACTATGAACACTGAAGCTTTCTTT. It specifies CAWSAGETMNTEAFF.

The V and J genes are TRBV5-4 and TRBJ2-7, with D possibly TRBD1 on 6 matching bases. The germline V gene has CDR1 SGHNT and CDR2 YYREEE (reference sequence). The ends were cut back, 3 bases at V and 0 bases at J, with 10 bases in the middle. This CDR3 comprises 14 residues. CDR3 nucleotide sequence: TGTGCCAGCAGCTCAAGACAGGACTCCTACGAGCAGTACTTC. Protein product: CASSSRQDSYEQYF.

The rearrangement joins TRBV7-8 to TRBJ1-4; 7 bases fit TRBD1. From germline, CDR1 is SGHVS and CDR2 FQNEAQ. The CDR3 runs to 18 residues. V trimming: 3 bases; J trimming: 0 bases; junction bases outside the gene matches: 10. CDR3 DNA sequence: TGTGCCAGCAGCTTTTATCCGGGACAGCCCACAACTAATGAAAAACTGTTTTTT. Translating gives CASSFYPGQPTTNEKLFF.

This clone has a handful of counts. The chain carries TRBV7-3 and TRBJ2-5; D uncertain. CDR1 and CDR2 (germline): SGHTA, FQGTGA. Trimming removed 2 bases from V and 3 bases from J, with 7 bases in between. CDR3 length equals 13 residues. This CDR3 reads CASSLVREETQYF. The DNA for the CDR3 is TGTGCCAGCAGCTTAGTTAGGGAAGAGACCCAGTACTTC.

The count of this clone is one. The chain uses TRBV20-1 and TRBJ2-1; D could derive from TRBD1 or TRBD2 (5 bases each). Between the trimmed V and J ends, which lost 5 bases and 8 bases, there was a span of 10 bases. The CDR3 is 11 residues long. Germline CDR1 DFQATT, CDR2 SNEGSKA (reference sequence). The CDR3 DNA reads TGCAGTGCTGGTCGGGGCGATGAGCAGTTCTTC. This sequence encodes CSAGRGDEQFF.

The V call is TRBV10-3, the J call TRBJ1-2; 7 bases match TRBD1. The CDR3 runs 17 residues. CDR1 and CDR2 from the germline V gene are ENHRY and SYGVKD. V dropped 4 bases and J dropped 4; count of bases not matched to a gene: 15. The CDR3 region has the DNA TGTGCCATCAGTGCACCCGATGGCCTGGGACAGACCTATGGCTACACCTTC. Residues: CAISAPDGLGQTYGYTF.

The chain recombines TRBV4-2 with TRBJ2-2, with 7 positions matching TRBD1. CDR3 length: 16 residues. Looked up from germline, CDR1 is LGHNA and CDR2 is YNFKEQ. After removal of 1 base from V and 2 bases from J, the junction contained 4 bases not matched to a gene. The CDR3 region is CASSQGHRGNTGELFF. The CDR3 DNA is TGTGCCAGCAGCCAAGGTCACAGGGGTAACACCGGGGAGCTGTTTTTT.